Below are 4 T cell receptor beta chains sequenced from a single sample in a study of blood T cell repertoires in COVID-19. The table came from immunoSEQ multiplex PCR; TCRdb's copy has only in-frame clones and leaves some out. Of some 100,000 clones in the sample, over 85% were seen once. Material for sequencing was peripheral blood. The receptors shown here come from a man between 65 and 85 years old with acute or convalescent COVID-19.

This clone was seen only once. This chain connects TRBV24-1 to TRBJ2-5, with 9 bases lining up with TRBD1. The CDR3 loop spans 16 amino acids. The germline CDR1 and CDR2 sequences are KGHDR and SFDVKD. Trimming cost V 5 bases and J 5 bases; bases outside gene matches: 11. This CDR3 reads CATSGTGTGLGETQYF. The DNA of the CDR3 is TGTGCCACCAGTGGTACCGGGACAGGGCTTGGGGAGACCCAGTACTTC.

Worth noting for this clone: The sample carries other DNA sequences with the same CDR3. V is TRBV18 and J is TRBJ2-7; TRBD1 aligns across 8 bases. V lost 3 bases to trimming and J lost 4 bases; unmatched junction nucleotides: 5. Germline CDR1 KGHSH, CDR2 LQKENI. The length of the CDR3 is 14 residues. In nucleotides, the CDR3 is TGTGCCAGCTCACCTGGGACAGGCTTTTACGAGCAGTACTTC. This codes for CASSPGTGFYEQYF.

The V call is TRBV7-2, the J call TRBJ1-2; 8 bases line up with TRBD1. V was pared by 5 bases and J by 1 base, with 6 bases of the junction left unmatched. This CDR3 has 15 residues. Germline V CDR1 and CDR2: SGHTA, FQGNSA. CDR3 DNA: TGTGCCAGCAGCCTTTGGACAGGGAATAACTATGGCTACACCTTC. As protein: CASSLWTGNNYGYTF.

This rearrangement joins TRBV7-8 to TRBJ2-7, with 9 bases fitting TRBD2. Per the germline V gene, CDR1 is SGHVS and CDR2 is FQNEAQ. The CDR3 is 16 amino acids. The J segment lost 3 bases and the V segment lost 5 bases, leaving 11 bases of the junction unmatched. The CDR3: CASSPPTSGGLYEQYF. Here the CDR3 DNA reads TGTGCCAGCAGCCCCCCGACTAGCGGAGGACTCTACGAGCAGTACTTC. The variable domain in full, completed from reference TRBV7-8 and TRBJ2-7, reads GAGVSQSPRYKVAKRGQDVALRCDPISGHVSLFWYQQALGQGPEFLTYFQNEAQLDKSGLPSDRFFAERPEGSVSTLKIQRTQQEDSAVYLCASSPPTSGGLYEQYFGPGTRLTVT.